Following are 13 T cell receptor beta chains from one sample sequenced in a study of CD8 T cells in Susac syndrome. cDNA came from approximately 0.5 to 1 ug RNA primed by random hexamers. TCRdb re-analysed the immunoSEQ multiplex PCR reads in MiXCR, keeping a single row per CDR3 protein. There are 150,000 to 200,000 distinct CDR3 sequences in the sample; roughly 93% occur only once, and 0.13% lies in the top ten. Sequencing input: CD4+ T cells from PBMCs. Receptor source: a human donor in good health.

The J gene is TRBJ2-3, the V gene TRBV24-1; D gene uncertain. The CDR3 has 15 residues. Per the germline V gene, CDR1 is KGHDR and CDR2 is SFDVKD. The V gene lost 2 bases and the J gene lost 3 bases, with 11 bases spanning the gap. The CDR3 reads CATSDSTSPTDTQYF. The DNA of the CDR3 is TGTGCCACCAGTGATTCGACAAGTCCGACAGATACGCAGTATTTT.

This clonotype was picked up a small number of times. This CDR3 reads CASSPRTGQETQYF. In DNA, the CDR3 is TGTGCCAGCTCACCCAGGACAGGTCAAGAGACCCAGTACTTC. This chain links TRBV18 with TRBJ2-5; 7 nucleotides agree with TRBD1. After removal of 3 bases from V and 2 bases from J, the junction contained 3 bases not matched to a gene. There are 14 residues in the CDR3. Germline values: CDR1 KGHSH, CDR2 LQKENI.

This CDR3 reads CSVETSGGADTQYF. The CDR3, as DNA: TGCAGCGTTGAGACTAGCGGGGGGGCAGATACGCAGTATTTT. The genes are TRBV29-1 and TRBJ2-3; 14 bases are a match to TRBD2. This CDR3 is 14 amino acids long. Trimming cost V 3 bases and J 4 bases; bases outside gene matches: 0. Per germline, CDR1 SQVTM and CDR2 ANQGSEA.

V is TRBV4-2 and J is TRBJ2-7; 11 bases match TRBD2. V dropped 4 bases and J dropped 0; count of bases not matched to a gene: 5. Germline V gives CDR1 LGHNA, CDR2 YNFKEQ. The CDR3 covers 16 residues. Written as DNA, the CDR3 is TGTGCCAGCAGCCCTTTAGCGGGGGGGACCTCCTACGAGCAGTACTTC. Translating it yields CASSPLAGGTSYEQYF.

The genes are TRBV7-9 and TRBJ2-2, with 7 bases lining up with TRBD1. The germline V gene encodes CDR1 SEHNR and CDR2 FQNEAQ (reference sequence). V lost 8 bases, J lost 0 bases, and 6 bases stayed unmatched. CDR3 length: 15 residues. Here the CDR3 DNA reads TGTGCCAGCCCAATAGGGACAGCGAACACCGGGGAGCTGTTTTTT. Translated, it gives CASPIGTANTGELFF. The full variable domain, its missing parts supplied by reference TRBV7-9 and TRBJ2-2, is DTGVSQNPRHKITKRGQNVTFRCDPISEHNRLYWYRQTLGQGPEFLTYFQNEAQLEKSRLLSDRFSAERPKGSFSTLEIQRTEQGDSAMYLCASPIGTANTGELFFGEGSRLTVL.

The chain combines TRBV21-1 with TRBJ1-3; no DNA check was done on the table's D call, TRBD1. TRBV21-1 constitutes a pseudogene. This CDR3 spans 13 amino acids. In DNA, the CDR3 is TGTGCCAGCAGGGGCCGAGGTGCAGGGACCATATATTTT. As protein: CASRGRGAGTIYF.

The rearrangement links TRBV12-3 or TRBV12-4 to TRBJ2-6; D call uncertain. CDR3 length: 13 amino acids. Between the trimmed V and J ends, which lost 8 bases and 3 bases, there was a span of 8 bases. The CDR3 DNA is TGTGCCAGCGTTCCGGGTGGGGCCAACGTCCTGACTTTC. Translating gives CASVPGGANVLTF.

The chain carries TRBV29-1 and TRBJ2-5; TRBD2 aligns across 9 bases. V was pared by 4 bases and J by 5 bases, with 8 bases of the junction left unmatched. The CDR3 has 14 residues. Germline loops: CDR1 SQVTM, CDR2 ANQGSEA. CDR3 sequence reads: CSVARGGARETQYF. CDR3 bases: TGCAGCGTTGCGCGCGGGGGGGCCAGGGAGACCCAGTACTTC.

This chain links TRBV11-2 with TRBJ2-5, with D unresolved. V was clipped by 2 bases and J by 1 base, with 11 bases between them. The CDR3 covers 15 residues. CDR1 is SGHAT and CDR2 is FQNNGV in the germline V gene. CDR3 in amino acids: CASSLPTAFQETQYF. The CDR3 DNA reads TGTGCCAGCAGCTTACCTACTGCTTTCCAAGAGACCCAGTACTTC.

The chain employs TRBV5-1 and TRBJ1-1; TRBD1 matches 9 bases. The CDR3 runs 17 residues. V was clipped by 4 bases and J by 3 bases; unmatched bases: 13. CDR1 SGHRS and CDR2 YFSETQ come from the germline V gene. The CDR3 DNA sequence: TGCGCCAGCAGCGGAGGAAGGGACAGGGCACGGGACACTGAAGCTTTCTTT. Translated, it gives CASSGGRDRARDTEAFF.

CDR3 in DNA: TGTGCCAGCAGCGTGATGGGGACCAATGAGCAGTTCTTC. Its translation: CASSVMGTNEQFF. This rearrangement joins TRBV9 to TRBJ2-1; either TRBD1 or TRBD2 may fit D (5 bases each). Germline V gives CDR1 SGDLS, CDR2 YYNGEE. The CDR3 covers 13 residues. Trimming took 2 bases from V and 6 from J, leaving 9 bases between them. Combining the CDR3 with reference TRBV9 and TRBJ2-1 gives the whole variable domain DSGVTQTPKHLITATGQRVTLRCSPRSGDLSVYWYQQSLDQGLQFLIQYYNGEERAKGNILERFSAQQFPDLHSELNLSSLELGDSALYFCASSVMGTNEQFFGPGTRLTVL.

V and J are TRBV30 and TRBJ2-7, with D perhaps matching TRBD1 (5 bases). Trimming cost V 0 bases and J 5 bases, with 8 bases left between them. Germline CDR1 and CDR2: GTSNPN and SVGIG (reference sequence). The CDR3 runs to 12 residues. CDR3 in DNA: TGTGCCTGGAGTGTATCAGGGCACGAGCAGTACTTC. Residues: CAWSVSGHEQYF.

This rearrangement joins TRBV4-1 to TRBJ1-2; D remains unclear. This CDR3 comprises 14 residues. V dropped 0 bases and J dropped 1 base, with 6 bases sitting between them. CDR1 is MGHRA, CDR2 YSYEKL, per germline. Here the CDR3 DNA reads TGCGCCAGCAGCCAAGATAGGGTTAACTATGGCTACACCTTC. It encodes CASSQDRVNYGYTF.